One and the same sample provided the 18 T cell receptor beta chains below, sequenced in a study of T-cell reconstitution after alpha-beta-depleted transplantation in children. TCRbeta library preparation incorporated unique molecular identifiers. Via MiXCR, TCRdb re-called the PCR reads, giving one row per CDR3 protein. The sample carries about 540,000 distinct CDR3 sequences, 27% recorded once. The source material was PBMCs, sampled before TCRalphabeta/CD19-depleted stem cell transplant. Receptors originate from a boy under three years old with Wiskott-Aldrich syndrome, due to receive a stem cell transplant.

This clonotype was observed a handful of times. The chain carries TRBV5-1 and TRBJ1-1; weak D call: TRBD1 (5 bases). V was pared by 2 bases and J by 8 bases, with 19 bases between. The germline V gene has CDR1 SGHRS and CDR2 YFSETQ. The CDR3 contains 15 residues. The CDR3 DNA reads TGCGCCAGCAGCTTATTGAGGGGTACCGAGGCAGAAGCTTTCTTT. This translates into CASSLLRGTEAEAFF.

The J gene is TRBJ2-7, the V gene TRBV6-1; 11 bases fit TRBD2. The end of the DNA is better explained by TRBJ2-1, so the J call may be wrong. Germline V CDR1 and CDR2: MNHNS, SASEGT. The CDR3 has 14 residues. The CDR3 loop is CASSQLAGVPEQFF. CDR3 nucleotides: TGTGCCAGCAGTCAACTAGCGGGAGTCCCCGAGCAGTTCTTC.

This clonotype was seen only a few times. The chain is built from TRBV6-1 and TRBJ2-5, with a possible D match to TRBD1 (5 bases). CDR3 length: 13 amino acids. Between the trimmed V and J ends, which lost 6 bases and 6 bases, there was a span of 14 bases. CDR1 MNHNS and CDR2 SASEGT come from the germline V gene. In DNA form, the CDR3 reads TGTGCCAGCAGACTCCAGGGAATTAAGACCCAGTACTTC. As protein: CASRLQGIKTQYF.

This clonotype was observed a few times. This rearrangement joins TRBV29-1 to TRBJ2-3; D ambiguous. This CDR3 region has 13 residues. CDR1 SQVTM and CDR2 ANQGSEA come from the germline V gene. V lost 4 bases to trimming and J lost 5 bases, with 13 bases between them. CDR3 sequence: CSVVISGVDTQYF. As DNA, the CDR3 is TGCAGCGTTGTCATAAGTGGGGTAGATACGCAGTATTTT.

The chain carries TRBV6-1 and TRBJ2-5, with D unresolved. The germline gives CDR1 MNHNS, CDR2 SASEGT. V lost 6 bases and J 2 bases, leaving 13 bases between the germline ends. CDR3 length: 14 amino acids. This CDR3 is CASRLGLLQETQYF. Here the CDR3 DNA reads TGTGCCAGCAGGCTGGGTCTCCTGCAAGAGACCCAGTACTTC.

This clonotype showed up just a few times. The V gene is TRBV2, the J gene TRBJ2-7; D may be TRBD2 (6 bases). Germline V gene data show CDR1 as SNHLY and CDR2 as FYNNEI. Trimming took off 2 bases at V and 3 bases at J, with 11 bases between the two ends. The CDR3 loop spans 14 amino acids. In nucleotides, the CDR3 is TGTGCCAGCAGTGAAATAGCGGAGCACTACGAGCAGTACTTC. Protein product: CASSEIAEHYEQYF.

This chain uses TRBV12-3 or TRBV12-4 with TRBJ1-4; unclear D gene. The CDR3 is 15 amino acids. V lost 6 bases, J lost 10 bases, and 21 bases lay in between. DNA of the CDR3: TGTGCCAGCAGCCTAATGGGAGGGCAAATGGTAAAACTGTTTTTT. This gives the protein CASSLMGGQMVKLFF.

This clonotype occurred a few times. V usage is TRBV7-2 and J usage is TRBJ2-1; 8 bases map to TRBD2. The CDR3 sequence is 14 residues long. Trimming cost V 3 bases and J 10 bases; bases outside gene matches: 8. Looked up from germline, CDR1 is SGHTA and CDR2 is FQGNSA. CDR3: CASSFTSGSREQFF. As DNA, the CDR3 is TGTGCCAGCAGCTTCACTAGCGGCTCTCGAGAGCAGTTCTTC.

The rearrangement uses TRBV12-3 or TRBV12-4 and TRBJ2-7; D remains unclear. There are 14 residues in the CDR3. V dropped 7 bases and J dropped 0 bases, with 13 bases sitting between them. The CDR3, as DNA: TGTGCCAGCATGACGGGCCTAGGCTCCTACGAGCAGTACTTC. It is translated as CASMTGLGSYEQYF.

The CDR3 is CASSLNGSDYEQYF. Written as DNA, the CDR3 is TGTGCCAGCAGCCTCAACGGGTCCGACTACGAGCAGTACTTC. This chain joins TRBV3-1 and TRBJ2-7, with D unresolved. The CDR3 runs to 14 residues. Germline loops: CDR1 LGHDT, CDR2 YNNKEL (reference sequence). Trimming removed 4 bases at V and 3 bases at J, with 13 bases between.

The chain links TRBV5-1 to TRBJ2-5, with D perhaps being TRBD1 or TRBD2 (5 bases each). Trimming removed 7 bases from V and 3 bases from J, with 7 bases in between. Germline V CDR1 and CDR2: SGHRS, YFSETQ. CDR3 length equals 11 residues. CDR3 protein: CASGTEETQYF. The CDR3 DNA reads TGCGCCAGCGGGACGGAAGAGACCCAGTACTTC.

The chain joins TRBV6-5 to TRBJ2-1; the D is unclear. Trimming stripped 0 bases from V and 10 bases from J, with 7 bases between. The CDR3 sequence is 12 residues long. Germline assignment: CDR1 MNHEY and CDR2 SVGAGI. The CDR3 protein is CASSYSFTEQFF. In nucleotides, the CDR3 is TGTGCCAGCAGTTACTCTTTCACGGAGCAGTTCTTC.

This chain joins TRBV7-8 and TRBJ2-7; D may be TRBD2 (5 bases). The CDR3 has 12 residues. Trimming left V 5 bases short and J 5 bases short, with 10 bases between. Germline V lookup: CDR1 SGHVS, CDR2 FQNEAQ. The CDR3 DNA follows: TGTGCCAGCAGCCGCCTCGGGGACGAGCAGTACTTC. This encodes CASSRLGDEQYF.

This clonotype was detected a few times. The chain couples TRBV5-1 to TRBJ2-2; no clear D. Trimming cost V 1 base and J 0 bases, with 10 bases left between them. The CDR3 contains 16 residues. Germline CDR1 and CDR2: SGHRS and YFSETQ. The CDR3 DNA sequence: TGCGCCAGCAGCTTGTCCGGACGGTCGAACACCGGGGAGCTGTTTTTT. Amino acids: CASSLSGRSNTGELFF.

The chain couples TRBV5-1 to TRBJ2-3; D is unresolved. The germline V gene has CDR1 SGHRS and CDR2 YFSETQ. The CDR3 spans 14 residues. Trimming cost V 0 bases and J 2 bases, with 7 bases left between them. CDR3 sequence reads: CASSLGHPTDTQYF. CDR3 in DNA: TGCGCCAGCAGCTTGGGCCACCCCACAGATACGCAGTATTTT.

The gene calls are TRBV29-1 and TRBJ2-7, with D maybe TRBD2 (5 bases). The ends were cut back, 4 bases at V and 0 bases at J, with 13 bases in the middle. The CDR3 is 14 residues long. Germline loops: CDR1 SQVTM, CDR2 ANQGSEA. Written as DNA, the CDR3 is TGCAGCGTTGCCTCGGGGTTCAGCTCCTACGAGCAGTACTTC. It translates to CSVASGFSSYEQYF.

The rearrangement joins TRBV12-3 or TRBV12-4 to TRBJ2-7; 9 bases line up with TRBD1. The CDR3 contains 14 residues. Trimming at V came to 5 bases and at J to 5 bases, leaving 7 bases not matched to a gene. The DNA for the CDR3 is TGTGCCAGCAGTCCCTGGGACAGGGAGCACGAGCAGTACTTC. It encodes CASSPWDREHEQYF.

Note on this clonotype: An end of the junction does not agree with germline; a read error may underlie this. The chain joins TRBV5-5 to TRBJ2-1; no definite D call. The germline CDR1 and CDR2 sequences are SGHKS and YYEKEE (reference sequence). The CDR3 totals 14 residues. CDR3 DNA sequence: TGTGCCAGCAGCCCCCGGGTCCTATACAATGACCAGTTCTTC. Protein product: CASSPRVLYNDQFF.